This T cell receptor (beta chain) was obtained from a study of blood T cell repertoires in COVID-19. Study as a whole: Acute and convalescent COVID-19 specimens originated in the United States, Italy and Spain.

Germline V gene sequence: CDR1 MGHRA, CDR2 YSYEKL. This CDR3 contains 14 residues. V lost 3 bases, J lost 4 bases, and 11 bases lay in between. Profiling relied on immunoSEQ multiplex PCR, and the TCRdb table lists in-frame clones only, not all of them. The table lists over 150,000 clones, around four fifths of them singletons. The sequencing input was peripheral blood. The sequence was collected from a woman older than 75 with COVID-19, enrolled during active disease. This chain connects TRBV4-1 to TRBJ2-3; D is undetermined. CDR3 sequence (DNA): TGCGCCAGCAGCCAGAGAGACAAGGCAGATACGCAGTATTTT. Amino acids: CASSQRDKADTQYF.